This TCR beta chain emerged from a study of blood T cell repertoires in COVID-19 (TCRdb year 2020). With regard to the full study: The collaborator samples originated in the United States, Italy and Spain and spanned the acute and convalescent phases of COVID-19. The prospective study material was composed of cDNA or gDNA derived from T cells, B-cell-depleted T cells, or PBMCs. Where available, HLA class I and class II types were obtained from metadata supplied by the sample provider rather than from assay-based typing. The samples were drawn from two sources: the first 160 participants of the ongoing ImmuneRACE study, and 1,254 subjects contributed by 6 global collaborators. Sample metadata almost always included a de-identified subject ID, COVID-19 status, age in years and sex. Subjects who had been exposed to COVID-19, were actively infected with it, or had recovered from it provided the deeply sampled blood TCRbeta repertoires that made up the dataset. The repertoires were released in a freely available public database intended as a resource for research on the immune response to SARS-CoV-2.

TCRbeta CDR3 regions were amplified from genomic DNA by means of the immunoSEQ Assay, a bias-controlled multiplex PCR. Processing in the source paper ran as follows. The number of nucleated cells in each sample was estimated from the amplification of reference gene primers within the assay. To quantify the absolute abundance of each unique TCRbeta CDR3 rearrangement, sequence reads were collapsed and filtered. For each sample, productive Simpson clonality was calculated by taking the square root of Simpson's diversity index across productive rearrangements. Sourced from immuneACCESS, this table was stored by TCRdb with only in-frame sequences that have V and J called. A share of the clones is absent; for the studies checked, an unresolved V gene accounts for under half, and the remainder has no known explanation. That table is the source of V, J and clone size, and D and trimming were worked out from the DNA. The sample table records 95,000 to 150,000 clones; around 84% of these occur just once. 3% to 4.5% of the sample is held by the ten biggest clonotypes.

V loses 0 bases, J loses 3 bases, and the germline ends lie 6 bases apart. Measured from the cysteine to the phenylalanine, the CDR3 is 13 residues long. Only the CDR3 DNA is retained, 39 bases long and in frame from the first base. The germline V gene encodes CDR1 MNHEY and CDR2 SVGEGT. In the prospective study, participants were about 18 to 95 years old, resided in 24 geographic areas of the United States, and were enrolled through a virtual design. In the prospective study, cohorts were assigned on the basis of participant-reported clinical history obtained from a screening survey and a study questionnaire. For ImmuneRACE Cohort 3, a participant was defined as recovered based on two consecutive negative NP/OP PCR tests, clearance by a healthcare professional, or resolution of symptoms. Mobile phlebotomists in the prospective study collected whole blood, serum and a nasopharyngeal or oropharyngeal swab from every participant. Prospective study participants could optionally give additional blood draws and questionnaires over an approximately two-month period. Before DNA extraction, prospective study blood samples were shipped either frozen or at room temperature.

Comment on this clone: What this receptor recognizes is not known. Base qualities are missing; no much larger clone stands one base away.

What the research found in general, with its limitations: The amount of clinical and demographic metadata varied by source and participant and was provided uncurated.

The TCR comes from a woman younger than 45 who had recovered from COVID-19. The sample consisted of PBMCs or T cells enriched from blood (not recorded which). The V and J genes are TRBV6-2 or TRBV6-3 and TRBJ2-7; TRBD1 is a weak D gene call, 5 bases matching. The CDR3 protein sequence reads: CASSYSDNYEQYF. The DNA sequence follows: TGTGCCAGCAGTTACTCGGACAACTACGAGCAGTACTTC.